These T cell receptor beta chains were read from a single sample in a study of blood T cell repertoires in COVID-19. Repertoires were generated with immunoSEQ multiplex PCR, while TCRdb's copy carries only in-frame clones and drops some. Here the sample spans about 220,000 clones, 83% being singletons. The material sequenced was peripheral blood. The source of these receptors is a woman aged 40 to 49 with active or convalescent COVID-19. Each CDR3 is given with its conserved first and last residue. D genes are given only for firm matches. Clone size is stated in some rows and not others, as once, few, many or a class when expanded.

TRBD2	TRBV3-1/TRBV3-2	TRBJ2-1	few	TGTGCCAGCAGTGCCTTCGGACTAGCGGGAAACAATGAGCAGTTCTTC	CASSAFGLAGNNEQFF
NA	TRBV7-7	TRBJ2-2	NA	TGTGCTAGCAGCTCGGACCCAGGGGCCGGGGAGCTGTTTTTT	CASSSDPGAGELFF
NA	TRBV5-5	TRBJ1-2	NA	TGTGCCAGCAGCTCCGGACAGCCCCGCCAGATCTATGGCTACACCTTC	CASSSGQPRQIYGYTF
TRBD2	TRBV7-7	TRBJ2-2	NA	TGTGCTAGCAGCCCGGGACTAGCAAACACCGGGGAGCTGTTTTTT	CASSPGLANTGELFF
TRBD1	TRBV27	TRBJ1-5	NA	TGTGCCAGCAGTCCCCGGAGGGGGCTGGGCAATCAGCCCCAGCATTTT	CASSPRRGLGNQPQHF
NA	TRBV3-1/TRBV3-2	TRBJ1-2	NA	TGTGCCAGCAGCGAACGGTGGTCAGGTATAAGCTACACCTTC	CASSERWSGISYTF
TRBD1	TRBV28	TRBJ1-4	NA	TGTGCCAGCAGTTTAAGGGGGACAGGGAGTGAAAAACTGTTTTTT	CASSLRGTGSEKLFF
TRBD2	TRBV30	TRBJ2-1	few	TGTGCCTGGGTGGGATTAGCGGGCGGGAGGTCTACCTACAATGAGCAGTTCTTC	CAWVGLAGGRSTYNEQFF
NA	TRBV11-2	TRBJ2-4	few	TGTGCCAGCAGCTCCCTCGGGATCGCCAAAAACATTCAGTACTTC	CASSSLGIAKNIQYF
NA	TRBV12-3/TRBV12-4	TRBJ1-1	once	TGTGCCAGCAGTTTGCGGGAGAGCACTGAAGCTTTCTTT	CASSLRESTEAFF
NA	TRBV30	TRBJ1-1	NA	TGTGCCTGGAGCCTTAGCCCTTACGGGAACACTGAAGCTTTCTTT	CAWSLSPYGNTEAFF
NA	TRBV11-2	TRBJ1-2	NA	TGTGCCAGCAGCCCAGGGGATAGGTATGGCTACACCTTC	CASSPGDRYGYTF
NA	TRBV24-1	TRBJ1-2	NA	TGTGCCACCAGTGATTTGCTAACGCCCTATGGCTACACCTTC	CATSDLLTPYGYTF
NA	TRBV2	TRBJ1-2	NA	TGTGCCAGCAGCGTAGACAGGAACTATGGCTACACCTTC	CASSVDRNYGYTF
TRBD1	TRBV28	TRBJ1-5	NA	TGTGCCTTAGGGACAGGTAATCAGCCCCAGCATTTT	CALGTGNQPQHF
TRBD1	TRBV5-1	TRBJ1-2	NA	TGCGCCAGCAGCTACAGGGGGCCCGGGCAGTTGCCTAACTATGGCTACACCTTC	CASSYRGPGQLPNYGYTF
NA	TRBV30	TRBJ1-5	NA	TGTGCCTGGAGTGTACGATGGGGAGAAAATCAGCCCCAGCATTTT	CAWSVRWGENQPQHF